This T cell receptor beta chain was profiled in a study of blood T cell repertoires in COVID-19. The V and J ends lost 3 bases and 5 bases respectively, with 4 bases between them. The CDR3 extends over 12 amino acids. In the study's own analysis: For nucleated cells, counts were estimated from reference gene primer amplification. The repertoire was sequenced with immunoSEQ multiplex PCR; TCRdb's copy has only in-frame clones and lacks some. The V and J calls and clone size come from that table; D and trimming were worked out from the DNA. Of more than 85,000 clones listed, roughly 88% are singletons.

The TCR comes from a woman of 80 years or more with active or convalescent COVID-19. The sample taken for sequencing was peripheral blood. This chain links TRBV12-3 or TRBV12-4 with TRBJ2-2; D is ambiguous. CDR3 loop: CASSFLTGELFF. In DNA form, the CDR3 reads TGTGCCAGCAGTTTCCTGACCGGGGAGCTGTTTTTT.